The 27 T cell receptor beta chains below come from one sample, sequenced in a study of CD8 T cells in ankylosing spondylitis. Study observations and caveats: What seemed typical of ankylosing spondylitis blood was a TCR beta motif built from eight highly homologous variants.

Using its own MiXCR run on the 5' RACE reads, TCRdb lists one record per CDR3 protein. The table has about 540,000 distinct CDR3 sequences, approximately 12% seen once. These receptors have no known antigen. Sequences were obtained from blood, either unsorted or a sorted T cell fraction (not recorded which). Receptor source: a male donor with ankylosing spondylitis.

CDR3 coding DNA: TGTGCCAGCTTAGCAGGGGGGGGAACTGAAGCTTTCTTT. Protein sequence: CASLAGGGTEAFF. The genes are TRBV11-2 and TRBJ1-1, with TRBD1 identical over 7 bases. With 8 bases clipped from V and 5 bases from J, the junction kept 8 bases outside the gene matches. The CDR3 covers 13 residues. Germline V lookup: CDR1 SGHAT, CDR2 FQNNGV.

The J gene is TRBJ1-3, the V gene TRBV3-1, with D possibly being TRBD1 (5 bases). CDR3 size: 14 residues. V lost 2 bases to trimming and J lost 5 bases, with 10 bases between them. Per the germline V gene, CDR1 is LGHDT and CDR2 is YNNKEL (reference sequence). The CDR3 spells CASSQRDGRNTIYF. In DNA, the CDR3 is TGTGCCAGCAGCCAACGGGACGGGAGAAACACCATATATTTT.

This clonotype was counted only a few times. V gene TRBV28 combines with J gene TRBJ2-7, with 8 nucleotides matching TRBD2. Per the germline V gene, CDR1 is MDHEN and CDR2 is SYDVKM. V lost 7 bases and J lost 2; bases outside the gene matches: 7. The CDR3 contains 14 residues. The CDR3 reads CASTPAGGTYEQYV. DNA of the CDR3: TGTGCCAGCACCCCTGCGGGAGGAACCTACGAGCAGTACGTC.

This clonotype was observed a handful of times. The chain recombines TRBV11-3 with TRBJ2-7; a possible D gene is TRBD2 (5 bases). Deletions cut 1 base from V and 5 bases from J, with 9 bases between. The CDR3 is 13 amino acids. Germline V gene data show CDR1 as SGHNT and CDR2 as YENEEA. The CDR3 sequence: CASSLGAGDEQYV. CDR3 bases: TGTGCCAGCAGCTTAGGAGCCGGGGACGAGCAGTACGTC.

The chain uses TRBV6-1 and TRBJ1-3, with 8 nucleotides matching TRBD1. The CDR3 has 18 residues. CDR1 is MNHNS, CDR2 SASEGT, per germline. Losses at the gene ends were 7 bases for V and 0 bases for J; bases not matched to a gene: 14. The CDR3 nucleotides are TGTGCCAGCACCCCCGGGACAGGCCACATCATCTCTGGAAACACCATATATTTT. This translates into CASTPGTGHIISGNTIYF.

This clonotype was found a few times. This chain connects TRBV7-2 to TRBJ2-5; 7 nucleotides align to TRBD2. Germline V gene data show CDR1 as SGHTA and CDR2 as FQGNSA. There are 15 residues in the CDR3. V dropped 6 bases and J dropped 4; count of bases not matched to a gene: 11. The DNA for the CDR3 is TGTGCCAGCAGTTCTAGCGGAGGGATGGGAGAGACCCAGTACTTC. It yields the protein CASSSSGGMGETQYF.

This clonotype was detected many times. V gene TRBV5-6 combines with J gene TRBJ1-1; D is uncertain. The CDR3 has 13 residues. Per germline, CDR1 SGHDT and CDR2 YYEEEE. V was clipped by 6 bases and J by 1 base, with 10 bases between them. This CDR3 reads CASNLYRNTEAFF. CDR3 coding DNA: TGTGCCAGCAATCTTTATCGGAACACTGAAGCTTTCTTT.

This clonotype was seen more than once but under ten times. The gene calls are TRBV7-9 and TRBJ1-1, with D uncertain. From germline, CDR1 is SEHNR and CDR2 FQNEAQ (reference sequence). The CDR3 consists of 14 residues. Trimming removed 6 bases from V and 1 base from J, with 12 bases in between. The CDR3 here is CASSSRSGNTEAFF. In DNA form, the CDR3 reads TGTGCCAGCAGTTCCCGATCGGGGAACACTGAAGCTTTCTTT.

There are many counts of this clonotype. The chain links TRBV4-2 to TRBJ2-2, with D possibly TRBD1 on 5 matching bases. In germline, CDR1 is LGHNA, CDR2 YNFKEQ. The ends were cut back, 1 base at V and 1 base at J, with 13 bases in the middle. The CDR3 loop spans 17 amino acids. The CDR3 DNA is TGTGCCAGCAGCCAAGGAAAAGACAGTAAGAACACCGGGGAGCTGTTTTTT. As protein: CASSQGKDSKNTGELFF.

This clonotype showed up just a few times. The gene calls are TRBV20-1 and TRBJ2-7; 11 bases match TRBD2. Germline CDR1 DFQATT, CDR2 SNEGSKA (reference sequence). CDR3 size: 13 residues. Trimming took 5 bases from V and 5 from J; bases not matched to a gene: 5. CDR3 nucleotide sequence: TGCAGTGCTGTAGCGGGAGGGCCAAACGAGCAGTACGTC. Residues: CSAVAGGPNEQYV.

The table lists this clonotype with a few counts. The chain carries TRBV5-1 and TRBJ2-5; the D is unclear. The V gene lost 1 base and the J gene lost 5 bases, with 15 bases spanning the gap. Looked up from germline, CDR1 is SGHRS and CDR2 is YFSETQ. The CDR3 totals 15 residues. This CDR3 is CASSLSLRSWETQYF. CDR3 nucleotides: TGCGCCAGCAGCTTGTCTCTGCGGAGTTGGGAGACCCAGTACTTC.

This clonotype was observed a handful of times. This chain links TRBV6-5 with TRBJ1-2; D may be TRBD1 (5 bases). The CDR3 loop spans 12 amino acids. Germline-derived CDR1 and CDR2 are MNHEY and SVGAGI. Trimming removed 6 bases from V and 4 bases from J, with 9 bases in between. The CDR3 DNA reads TGTGCCAGCAGGGAGACAGTCTATGGCTACACCTTC. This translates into CASRETVYGYTF.

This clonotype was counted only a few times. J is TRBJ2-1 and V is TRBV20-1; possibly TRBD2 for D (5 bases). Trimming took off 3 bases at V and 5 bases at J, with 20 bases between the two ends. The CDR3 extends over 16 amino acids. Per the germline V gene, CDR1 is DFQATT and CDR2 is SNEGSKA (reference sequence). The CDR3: CSARPPGTIGDNEQFF. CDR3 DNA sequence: TGCAGTGCTAGGCCCCCGGGAACCATCGGGGACAATGAGCAGTTCTTC.

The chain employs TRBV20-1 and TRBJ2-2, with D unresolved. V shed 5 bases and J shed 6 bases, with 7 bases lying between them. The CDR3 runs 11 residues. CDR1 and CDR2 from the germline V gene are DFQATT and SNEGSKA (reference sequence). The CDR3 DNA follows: TGCAGTGCTCTTTTCGCCGGGGAGCTGTTTTTT. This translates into CSALFAGELFF.

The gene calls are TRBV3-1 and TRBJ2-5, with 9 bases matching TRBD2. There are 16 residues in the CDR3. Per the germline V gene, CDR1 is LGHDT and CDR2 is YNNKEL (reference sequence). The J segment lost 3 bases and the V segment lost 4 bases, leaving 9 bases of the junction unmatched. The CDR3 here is CASSPWTSVAEETQYF. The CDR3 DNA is TGTGCCAGCAGCCCGTGGACTAGCGTGGCCGAAGAGACCCAGTACTTC.

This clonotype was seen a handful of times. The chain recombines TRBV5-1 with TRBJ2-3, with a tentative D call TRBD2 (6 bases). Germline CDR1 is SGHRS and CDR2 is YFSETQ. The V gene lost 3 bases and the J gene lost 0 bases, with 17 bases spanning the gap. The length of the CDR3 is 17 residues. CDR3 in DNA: TGCGCCAGCAGCTCTCCTGGGACTTTTGCTAGCACAGATACGCAGTATTTT. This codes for CASSSPGTFASTDTQYF.

The CDR3 loop is CSARALAGGLGYEQYF. The CDR3 DNA is TGCAGTGCTAGAGCCCTAGCGGGAGGGCTGGGCTACGAGCAGTACTTC. The V gene is TRBV20-1, the J gene TRBJ2-7, with 12 bases fitting TRBD2. CDR1 and CDR2 (germline): DFQATT, SNEGSKA (reference sequence). V trimming: 1 base; J trimming: 3 bases; junction bases outside the gene matches: 7. CDR3 length: 16 amino acids.

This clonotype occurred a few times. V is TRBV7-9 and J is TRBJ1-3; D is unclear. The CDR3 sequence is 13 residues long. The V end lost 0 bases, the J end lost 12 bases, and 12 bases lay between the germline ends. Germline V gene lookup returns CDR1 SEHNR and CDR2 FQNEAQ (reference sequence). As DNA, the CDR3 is TGTGCCAGCAGCTTAGCGACGGTTGAGGGCATATATTTT. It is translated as CASSLATVEGIYF. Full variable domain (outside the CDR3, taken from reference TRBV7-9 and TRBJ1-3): DTGVSQNPRHKITKRGQNVTFRCDPISEHNRLYWYRQTLGQGPEFLTYFQNEAQLEKSRLLSDRFSAERPKGSFSTLEIQRTEQGDSAMYLCASSLATVEGIYFGEGSWLTVV.

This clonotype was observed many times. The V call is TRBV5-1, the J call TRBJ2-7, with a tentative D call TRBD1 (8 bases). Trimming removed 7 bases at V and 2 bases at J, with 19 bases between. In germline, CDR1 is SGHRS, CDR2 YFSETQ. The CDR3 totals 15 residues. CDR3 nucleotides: TGCGCCAGCCACCGGGGGGACAGGACAGCCTACGAGCAGTACTTC. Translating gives CASHRGDRTAYEQYF.

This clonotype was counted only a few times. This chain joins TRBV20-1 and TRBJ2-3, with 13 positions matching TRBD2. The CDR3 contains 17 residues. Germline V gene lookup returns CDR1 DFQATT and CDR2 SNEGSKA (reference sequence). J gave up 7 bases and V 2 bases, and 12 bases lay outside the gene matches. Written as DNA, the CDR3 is TGCAGTGCTAGACTCCCAGGACTAGCGGGAGAGGTCTATACGCAGTATTTT. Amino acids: CSARLPGLAGEVYTQYF.

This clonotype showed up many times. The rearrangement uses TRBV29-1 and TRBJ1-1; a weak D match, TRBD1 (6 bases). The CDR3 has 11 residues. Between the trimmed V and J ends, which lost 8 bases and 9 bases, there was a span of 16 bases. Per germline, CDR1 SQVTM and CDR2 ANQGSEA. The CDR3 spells CSHGGRGQAFF. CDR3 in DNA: TGCAGCCACGGAGGCAGGGGCCAAGCTTTCTTT. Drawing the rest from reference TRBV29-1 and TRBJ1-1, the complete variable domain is SAVISQKPSRDICQRGTSLTIQCQVDSQVTMMFWYRQQPGQSLTLIATANQGSEATYESGFVIDKFPISRPNLTFSTLTVSNMSPEDSSIYLCSHGGRGQAFFGQGTRLTVV.

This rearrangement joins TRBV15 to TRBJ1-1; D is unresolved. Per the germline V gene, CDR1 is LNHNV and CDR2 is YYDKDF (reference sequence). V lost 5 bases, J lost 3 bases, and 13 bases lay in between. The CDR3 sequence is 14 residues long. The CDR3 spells CATSPRRRDTEAFF. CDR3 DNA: TGTGCCACCAGCCCCCGACGGCGGGACACTGAAGCTTTCTTT.

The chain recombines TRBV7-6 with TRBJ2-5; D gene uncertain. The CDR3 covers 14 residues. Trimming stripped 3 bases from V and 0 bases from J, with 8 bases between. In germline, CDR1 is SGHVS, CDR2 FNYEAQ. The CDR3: CASSLSTHQETQYF. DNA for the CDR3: TGTGCCAGCAGCTTGTCGACTCACCAAGAGACCCAGTACTTC.

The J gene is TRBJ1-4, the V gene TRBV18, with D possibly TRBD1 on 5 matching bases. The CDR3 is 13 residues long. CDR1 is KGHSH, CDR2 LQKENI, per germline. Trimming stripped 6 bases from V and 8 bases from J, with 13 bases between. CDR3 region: CASSPDGGEKLFF. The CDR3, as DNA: TGTGCCAGCTCCCCCGATGGGGGAGAAAAACTGTTTTTT. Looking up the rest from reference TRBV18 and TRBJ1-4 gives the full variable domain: NAGVMQNPRHLVRRRGQEARLRCSPMKGHSHVYWYRQLPEEGLKFMVYLQKENIIDESGMPKERFSAEFPKEGPSILRIQQVVRGDSAAYFCASSPDGGEKLFFGSGTQLSVL.

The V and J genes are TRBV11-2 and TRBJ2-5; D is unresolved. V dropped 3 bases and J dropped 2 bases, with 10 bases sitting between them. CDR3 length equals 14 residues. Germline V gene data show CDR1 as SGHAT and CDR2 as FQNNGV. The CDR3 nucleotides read TGTGCCAGCAGCTTTGGACGGATTCAAGAGACCCAGTACTTC. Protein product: CASSFGRIQETQYF.

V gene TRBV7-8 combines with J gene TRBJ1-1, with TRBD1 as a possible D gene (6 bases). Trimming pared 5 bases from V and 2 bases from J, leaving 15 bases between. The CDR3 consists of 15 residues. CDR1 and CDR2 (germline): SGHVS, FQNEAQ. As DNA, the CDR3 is TGTGCCAGCAGCCCACCACAGGGTACAAACACTGAAGCTTTCTTT. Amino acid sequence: CASSPPQGTNTEAFF.

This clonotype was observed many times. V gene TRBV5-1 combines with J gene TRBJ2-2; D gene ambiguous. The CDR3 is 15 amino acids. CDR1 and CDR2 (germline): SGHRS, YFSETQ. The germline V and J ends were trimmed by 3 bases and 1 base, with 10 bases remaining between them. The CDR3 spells CASSSYVLNTGELFF. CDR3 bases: TGCGCCAGCAGCTCCTACGTACTGAACACCGGGGAGCTGTTTTTT. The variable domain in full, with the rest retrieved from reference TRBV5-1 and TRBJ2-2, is KAGVTQTPRYLIKTRGQQVTLSCSPISGHRSVSWYQQTPGQGLQFLFEYFSETQRNKGNFPGRFSGRQFSNSRSEMNVSTLELGDSALYLCASSSYVLNTGELFFGEGSRLTVL.